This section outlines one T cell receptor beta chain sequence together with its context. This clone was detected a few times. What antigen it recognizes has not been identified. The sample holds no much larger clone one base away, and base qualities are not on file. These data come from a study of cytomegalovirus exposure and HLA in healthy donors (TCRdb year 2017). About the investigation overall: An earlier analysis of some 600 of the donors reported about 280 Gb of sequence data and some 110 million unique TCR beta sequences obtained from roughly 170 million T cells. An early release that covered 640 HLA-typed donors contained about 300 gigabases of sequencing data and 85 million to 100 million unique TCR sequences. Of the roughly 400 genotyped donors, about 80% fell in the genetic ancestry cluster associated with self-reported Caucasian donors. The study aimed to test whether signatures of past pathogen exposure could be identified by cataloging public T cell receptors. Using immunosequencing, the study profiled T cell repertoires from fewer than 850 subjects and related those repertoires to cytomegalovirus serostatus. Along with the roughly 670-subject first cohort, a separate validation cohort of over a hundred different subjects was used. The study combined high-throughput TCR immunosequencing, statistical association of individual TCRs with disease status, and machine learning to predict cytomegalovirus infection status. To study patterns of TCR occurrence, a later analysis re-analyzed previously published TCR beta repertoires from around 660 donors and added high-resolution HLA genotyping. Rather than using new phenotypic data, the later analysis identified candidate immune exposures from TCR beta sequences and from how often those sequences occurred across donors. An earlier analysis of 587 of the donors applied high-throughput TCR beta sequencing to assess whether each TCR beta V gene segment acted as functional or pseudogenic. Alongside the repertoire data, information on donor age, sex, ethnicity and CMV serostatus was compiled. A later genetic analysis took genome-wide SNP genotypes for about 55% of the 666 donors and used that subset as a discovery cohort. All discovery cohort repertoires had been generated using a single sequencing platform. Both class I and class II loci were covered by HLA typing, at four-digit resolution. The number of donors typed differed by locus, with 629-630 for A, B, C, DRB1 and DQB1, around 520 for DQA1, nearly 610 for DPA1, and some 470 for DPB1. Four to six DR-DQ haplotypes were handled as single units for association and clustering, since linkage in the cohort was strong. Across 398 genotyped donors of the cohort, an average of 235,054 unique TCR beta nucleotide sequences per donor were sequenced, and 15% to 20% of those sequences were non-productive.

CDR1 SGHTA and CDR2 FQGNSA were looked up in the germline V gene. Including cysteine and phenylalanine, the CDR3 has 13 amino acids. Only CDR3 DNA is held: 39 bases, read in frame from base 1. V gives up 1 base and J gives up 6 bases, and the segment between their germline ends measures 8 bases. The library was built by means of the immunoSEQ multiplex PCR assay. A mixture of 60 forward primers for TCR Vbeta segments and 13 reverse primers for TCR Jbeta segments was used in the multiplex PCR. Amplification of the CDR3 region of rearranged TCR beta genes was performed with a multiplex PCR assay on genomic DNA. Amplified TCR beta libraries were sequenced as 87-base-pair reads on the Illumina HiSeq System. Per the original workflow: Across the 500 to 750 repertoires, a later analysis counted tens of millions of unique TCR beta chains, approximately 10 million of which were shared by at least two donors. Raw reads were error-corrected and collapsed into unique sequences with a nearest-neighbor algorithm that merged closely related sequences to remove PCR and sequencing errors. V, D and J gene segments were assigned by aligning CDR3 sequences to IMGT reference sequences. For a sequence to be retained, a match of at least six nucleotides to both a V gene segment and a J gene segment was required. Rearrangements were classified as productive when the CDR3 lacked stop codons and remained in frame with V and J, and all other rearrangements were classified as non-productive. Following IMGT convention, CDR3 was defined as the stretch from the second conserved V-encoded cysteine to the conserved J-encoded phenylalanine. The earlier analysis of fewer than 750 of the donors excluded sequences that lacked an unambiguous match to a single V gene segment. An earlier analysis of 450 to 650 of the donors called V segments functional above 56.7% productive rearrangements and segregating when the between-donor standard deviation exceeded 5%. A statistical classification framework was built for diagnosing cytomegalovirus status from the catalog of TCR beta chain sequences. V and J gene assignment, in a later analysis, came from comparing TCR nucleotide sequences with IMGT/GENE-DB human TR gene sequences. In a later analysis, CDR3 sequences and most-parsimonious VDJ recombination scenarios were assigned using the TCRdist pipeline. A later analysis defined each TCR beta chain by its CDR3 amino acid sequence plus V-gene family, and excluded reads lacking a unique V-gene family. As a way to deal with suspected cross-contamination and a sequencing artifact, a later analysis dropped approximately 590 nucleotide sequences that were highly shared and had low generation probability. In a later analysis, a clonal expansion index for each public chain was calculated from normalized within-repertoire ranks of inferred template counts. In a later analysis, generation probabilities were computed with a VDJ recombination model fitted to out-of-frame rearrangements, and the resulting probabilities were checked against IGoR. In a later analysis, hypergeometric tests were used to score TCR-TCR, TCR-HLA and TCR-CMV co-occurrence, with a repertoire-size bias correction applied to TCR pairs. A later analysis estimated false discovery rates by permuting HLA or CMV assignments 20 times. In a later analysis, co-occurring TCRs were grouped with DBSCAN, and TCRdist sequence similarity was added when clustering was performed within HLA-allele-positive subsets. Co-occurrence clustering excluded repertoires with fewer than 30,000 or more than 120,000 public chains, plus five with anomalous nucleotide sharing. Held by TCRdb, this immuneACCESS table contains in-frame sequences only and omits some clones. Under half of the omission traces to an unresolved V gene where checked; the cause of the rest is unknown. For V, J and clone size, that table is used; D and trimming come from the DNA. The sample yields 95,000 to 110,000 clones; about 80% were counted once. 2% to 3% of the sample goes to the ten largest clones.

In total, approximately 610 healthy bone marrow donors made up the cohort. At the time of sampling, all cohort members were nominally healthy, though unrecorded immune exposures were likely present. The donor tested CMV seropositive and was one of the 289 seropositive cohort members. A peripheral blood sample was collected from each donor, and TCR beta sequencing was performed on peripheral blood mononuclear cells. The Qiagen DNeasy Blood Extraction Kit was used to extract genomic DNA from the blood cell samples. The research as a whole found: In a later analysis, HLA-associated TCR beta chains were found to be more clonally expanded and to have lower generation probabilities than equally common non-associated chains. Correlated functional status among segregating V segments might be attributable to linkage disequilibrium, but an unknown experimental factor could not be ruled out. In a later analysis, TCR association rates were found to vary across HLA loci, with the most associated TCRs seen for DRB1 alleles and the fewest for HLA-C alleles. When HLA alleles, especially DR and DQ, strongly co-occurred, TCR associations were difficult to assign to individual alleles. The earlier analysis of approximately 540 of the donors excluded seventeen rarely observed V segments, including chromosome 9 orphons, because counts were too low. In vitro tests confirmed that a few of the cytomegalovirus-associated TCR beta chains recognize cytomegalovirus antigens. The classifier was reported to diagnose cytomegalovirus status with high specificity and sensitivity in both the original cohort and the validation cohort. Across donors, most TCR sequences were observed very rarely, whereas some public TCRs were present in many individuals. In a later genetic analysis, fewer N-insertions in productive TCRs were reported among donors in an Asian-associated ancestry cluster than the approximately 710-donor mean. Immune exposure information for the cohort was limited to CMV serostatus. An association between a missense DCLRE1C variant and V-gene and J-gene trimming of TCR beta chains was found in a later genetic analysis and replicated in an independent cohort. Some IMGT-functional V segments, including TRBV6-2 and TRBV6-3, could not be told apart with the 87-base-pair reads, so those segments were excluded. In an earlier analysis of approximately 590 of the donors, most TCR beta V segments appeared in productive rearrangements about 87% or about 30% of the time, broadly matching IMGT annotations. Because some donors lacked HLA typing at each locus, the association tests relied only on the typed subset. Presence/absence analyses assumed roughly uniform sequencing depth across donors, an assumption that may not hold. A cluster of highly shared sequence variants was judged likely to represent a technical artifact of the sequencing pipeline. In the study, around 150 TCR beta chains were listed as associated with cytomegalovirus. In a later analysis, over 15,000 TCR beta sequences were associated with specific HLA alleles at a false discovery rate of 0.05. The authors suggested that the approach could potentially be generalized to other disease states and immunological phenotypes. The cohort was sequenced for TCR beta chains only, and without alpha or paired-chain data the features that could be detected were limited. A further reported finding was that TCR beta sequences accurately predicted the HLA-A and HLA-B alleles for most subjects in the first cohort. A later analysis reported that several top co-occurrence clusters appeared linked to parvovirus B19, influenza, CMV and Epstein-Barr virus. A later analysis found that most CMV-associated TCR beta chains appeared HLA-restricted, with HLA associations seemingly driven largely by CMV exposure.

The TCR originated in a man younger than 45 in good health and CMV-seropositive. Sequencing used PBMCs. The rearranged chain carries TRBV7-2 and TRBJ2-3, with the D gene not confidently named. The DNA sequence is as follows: TGTGCCAGCAGCTTAGAATTGAGGGATACGCAGTATTTT. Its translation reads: CASSLELRDTQYF.